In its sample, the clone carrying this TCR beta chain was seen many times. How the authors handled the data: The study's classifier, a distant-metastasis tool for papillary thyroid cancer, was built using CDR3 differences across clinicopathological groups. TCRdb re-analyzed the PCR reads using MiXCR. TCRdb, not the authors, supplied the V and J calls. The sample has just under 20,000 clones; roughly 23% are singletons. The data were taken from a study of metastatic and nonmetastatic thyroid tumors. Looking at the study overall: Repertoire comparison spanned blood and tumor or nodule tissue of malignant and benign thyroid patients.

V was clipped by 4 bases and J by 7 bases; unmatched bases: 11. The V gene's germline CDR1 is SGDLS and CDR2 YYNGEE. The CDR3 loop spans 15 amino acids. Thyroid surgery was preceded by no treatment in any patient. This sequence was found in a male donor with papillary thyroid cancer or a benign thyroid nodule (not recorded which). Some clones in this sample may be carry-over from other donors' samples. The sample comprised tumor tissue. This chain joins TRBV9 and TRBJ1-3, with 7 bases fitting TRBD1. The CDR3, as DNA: TGTGCCAGCAGCCCCCAACAGGGGATCAGGAACACCATATATTTT. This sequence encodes CASSPQQGIRNTIYF.